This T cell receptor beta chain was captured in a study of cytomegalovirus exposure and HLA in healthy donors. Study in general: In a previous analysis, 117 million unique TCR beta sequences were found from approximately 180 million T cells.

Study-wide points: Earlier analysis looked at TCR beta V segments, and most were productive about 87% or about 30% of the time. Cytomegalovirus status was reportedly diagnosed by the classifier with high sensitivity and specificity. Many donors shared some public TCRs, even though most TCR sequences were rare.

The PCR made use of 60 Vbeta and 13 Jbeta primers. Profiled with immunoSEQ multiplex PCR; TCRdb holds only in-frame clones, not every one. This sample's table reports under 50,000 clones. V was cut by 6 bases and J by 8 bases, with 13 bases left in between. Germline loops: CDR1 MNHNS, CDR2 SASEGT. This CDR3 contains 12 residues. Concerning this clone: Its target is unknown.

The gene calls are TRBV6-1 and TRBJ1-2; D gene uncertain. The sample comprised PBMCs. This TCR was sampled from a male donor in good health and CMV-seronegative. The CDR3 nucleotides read TGTGCCAGCAGGCCGCCCGGGGAGGGCTACACCTTC. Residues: CASRPPGEGYTF.